The source of this T cell receptor (beta chain) is a study of T cell responses to AZD1222 COVID-19 vaccine. For the study at large: Pooled together were second doses at about 4 or about 12 weeks. Study results and limitations: Spike-specific TCR repertoires showed rising breadth and depth after two AZD1222 doses.

Sequencing used immunoSEQ multiplex PCR; TCRdb keeps in-frame clones, though not all of them. The sample lists around 130,000 clones; 91% were seen once. The CDR3 has 13 residues. The V end lost 4 bases, the J end lost 10 bases, and 16 bases lay between the germline ends. In the case of this clone: Its antigen is undetermined.

The starting material was peripheral blood, obtained on day 0 of AZD1222 vaccination. The chain combines TRBV12-3 or TRBV12-4 with TRBJ2-5; D is unclear. The receptor was derived from an adult in good health. CDR3 sequence reads: CASSSRPGSIQYF. The CDR3 nucleotides read TGTGCCAGCAGTTCTCGACCGGGCTCGATCCAGTACTTC.